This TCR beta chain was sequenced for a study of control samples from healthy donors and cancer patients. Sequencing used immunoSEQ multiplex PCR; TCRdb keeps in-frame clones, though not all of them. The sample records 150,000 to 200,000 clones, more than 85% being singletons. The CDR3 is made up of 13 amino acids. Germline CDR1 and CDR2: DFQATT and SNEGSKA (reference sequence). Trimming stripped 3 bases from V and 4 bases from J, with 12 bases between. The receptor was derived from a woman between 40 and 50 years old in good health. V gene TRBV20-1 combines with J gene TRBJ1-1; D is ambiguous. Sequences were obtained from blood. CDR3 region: CSASRTRGTEAFF. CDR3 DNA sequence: TGCAGTGCTAGTAGAACTCGTGGCACTGAAGCTTTCTTT.